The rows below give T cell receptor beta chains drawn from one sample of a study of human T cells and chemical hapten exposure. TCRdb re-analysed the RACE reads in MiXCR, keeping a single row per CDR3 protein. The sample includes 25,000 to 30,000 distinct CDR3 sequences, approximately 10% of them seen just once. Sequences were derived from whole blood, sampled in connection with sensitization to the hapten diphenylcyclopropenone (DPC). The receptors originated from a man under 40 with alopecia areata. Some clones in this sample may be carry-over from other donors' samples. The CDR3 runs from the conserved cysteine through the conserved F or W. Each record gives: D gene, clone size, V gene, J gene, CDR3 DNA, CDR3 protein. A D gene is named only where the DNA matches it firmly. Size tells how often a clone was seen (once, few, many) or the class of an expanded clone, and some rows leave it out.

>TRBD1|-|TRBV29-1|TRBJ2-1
TGCAGCGCGCGGACACAGGGGGAGTCCTACAATGAGCAGTTCTTC
CSARTQGESYNEQFF
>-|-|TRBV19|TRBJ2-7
TGTGCCAGTCGCGGGGGCAGACTCTACGAGCAGTACTTC
CASRGGRLYEQYF
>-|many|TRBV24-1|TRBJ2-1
TGTGCCACCAGTCGTGGGGAAGGTGAGCAGTTCTTC
CATSRGEGEQFF
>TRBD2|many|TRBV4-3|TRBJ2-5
TGCGCCAGCAGCCAAGGGACTAGCCTCATAGAGACCCAGTACTTC
CASSQGTSLIETQYF
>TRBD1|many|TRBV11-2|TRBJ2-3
TGTGCCAGCTCTGGGGACAGGGGCTCTAGTACGCAGTATTTT
CASSGDRGSSTQYF
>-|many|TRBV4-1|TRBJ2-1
TGCGCCAGCAGCCAAGTCCAGAGCCCCTACAATGAGCAGTTCTTC
CASSQVQSPYNEQFF
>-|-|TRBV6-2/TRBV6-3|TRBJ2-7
TGTGCCAGCGAGGCAGTGGGTAGCGAGCAGTACTTC
CASEAVGSEQYF
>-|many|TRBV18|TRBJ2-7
TGTGCCAGCTCACCACCGAGCGGAGCCCAGGGGCGCGAGCAGTACTTC
CASSPPSGAQGREQYF
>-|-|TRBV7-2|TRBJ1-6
TGTGTCAGCAGCTTAGCGCAACAGGGTAGTGATTCACCCCTCCACTTT
CVSSLAQQGSDSPLHF
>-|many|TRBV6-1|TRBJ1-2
TGTGCCAGCAGTGAACGCTGGGGGTCTGGCTACACCTTC
CASSERWGSGYTF
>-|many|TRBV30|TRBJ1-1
TGTGCCTGGAGTGACAGGGCGTATACTGAAGCTTTCTTT
CAWSDRAYTEAFF
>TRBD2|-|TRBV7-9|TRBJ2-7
TGTGCCAGCAGCTCCACCGCCGGACTAGCGAACTACGAGCAGTACTTC
CASSSTAGLANYEQYF
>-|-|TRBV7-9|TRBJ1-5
TGTGCCAGCAGCTTAGGACAGGGCAATCAGCCCCAGCATTTT
CASSLGQGNQPQHF
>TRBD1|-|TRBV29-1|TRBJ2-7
TGCAGCGTCAGACAGGGGACTTACGAGCAGTACTTC
CSVRQGTYEQYF